These 5 T cell receptor beta chains came from one sample sequenced in a study of cytomegalovirus exposure and HLA in healthy donors. The study ran its PCR with 60 Vbeta and 13 Jbeta primers. Data came from immunoSEQ multiplex PCR; TCRdb stores just in-frame clones and leaves some out. Among over 85,000 clones listed, about four fifths were seen once. The specimen sequenced was PBMCs. The source is a female donor in good health and CMV-seropositive.

The gene calls are TRBV2 and TRBJ2-7; D unclear. Germline CDR1 SNHLY, CDR2 FYNNEI. Trimming stripped 7 bases from V and 5 bases from J, with 18 bases between. The CDR3 has 14 residues. CDR3 nucleotide sequence: TGTGCCAGCACCATTACCCGTGAGAGCCACGAGCAGTACTTC. Protein sequence: CASTITRESHEQYF. Full variable domain (outside the CDR3, taken from reference TRBV2 and TRBJ2-7): EPEVTQTPSHQVTQMGQEVILRCVPISNHLYFYWYRQILGQKVEFLVSFYNNEISEKSEIFDDQFSVERPDGSNFTLKIRSTKLEDSAMYFCASTITRESHEQYFGPGTRLTVT.

This chain joins TRBV5-4 and TRBJ1-1, with TRBD1 matching over 7 bases. This CDR3 comprises 15 residues. The V and J ends lost 4 bases and 0 bases, in that order; junction bases with no gene match: 6. Germline V gene lookup returns CDR1 SGHNT and CDR2 YYREEE (reference sequence). This CDR3 reads CASSPTGQLNTEAFF. The CDR3, as DNA: TGTGCCAGCAGCCCCACGGGACAGCTGAACACTGAAGCTTTCTTT. Combining the CDR3 with reference TRBV5-4 and TRBJ1-1 gives the whole variable domain ETGVTQSPTHLIKTRGQQVTLRCSSQSGHNTVSWYQQALGQGPQFIFQYYREEENGRGNFPPRFSGLQFPNYSSELNVNALELDDSALYLCASSPTGQLNTEAFFGQGTRLTVV.

A single count supports this clone. The chain uses TRBV10-3 and TRBJ1-1; 9 nucleotides line up with TRBD1. Germline CDR1 and CDR2: ENHRY and SYGVKD. CDR3 length: 17 amino acids. V lost 10 bases to trimming and J lost 3 bases; unmatched junction nucleotides: 18. In nucleotides, the CDR3 is TGTGCCACCAGATCGGGACAGGGAGATCGGGGAGACACTGAAGCTTTCTTT. Translated, it gives CATRSGQGDRGDTEAFF.

The sample holds one count of this clone. The gene calls are TRBV7-2 and TRBJ2-7; 11 bases are a match to TRBD2. The CDR3 runs to 14 residues. V trimming: 4 bases; J trimming: 2 bases; junction bases outside the gene matches: 1. CDR1 and CDR2 (germline): SGHTA, FQGNSA. The CDR3 loop is CASSSTSGTYEQYF. Written as DNA, the CDR3 is TGTGCCAGCAGCTCGACTAGCGGGACCTACGAGCAGTACTTC.

This clone occurred once. Other DNA sequences in this sample translate to the same CDR3. This rearrangement joins TRBV7-9 to TRBJ2-5; D unresolved. This CDR3 region has 13 residues. Trimming took off 1 base at V and 1 base at J, with 4 bases between the two ends. Germline V gene lookup returns CDR1 SEHNR and CDR2 FQNEAQ (reference sequence). CDR3 sequence reads: CASSLGSQETQYF. The CDR3 DNA follows: TGTGCCAGCAGCTTAGGGAGCCAAGAGACCCAGTACTTC.